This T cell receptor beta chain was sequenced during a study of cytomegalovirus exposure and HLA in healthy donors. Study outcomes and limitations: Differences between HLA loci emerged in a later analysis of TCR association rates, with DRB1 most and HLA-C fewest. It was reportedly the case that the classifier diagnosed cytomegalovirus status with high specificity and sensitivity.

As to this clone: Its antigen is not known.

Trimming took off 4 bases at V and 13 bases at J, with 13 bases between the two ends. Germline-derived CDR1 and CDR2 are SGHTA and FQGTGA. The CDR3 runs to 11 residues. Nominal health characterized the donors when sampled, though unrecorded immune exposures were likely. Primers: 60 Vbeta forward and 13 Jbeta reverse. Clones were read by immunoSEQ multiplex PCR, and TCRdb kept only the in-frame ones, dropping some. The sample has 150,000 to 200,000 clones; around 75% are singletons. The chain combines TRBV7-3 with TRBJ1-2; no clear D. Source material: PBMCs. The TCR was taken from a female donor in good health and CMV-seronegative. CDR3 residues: CASSSGGSCTF. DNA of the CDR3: TGTGCCAGCAGCTCCGGAGGTTCGTGCACCTTC.